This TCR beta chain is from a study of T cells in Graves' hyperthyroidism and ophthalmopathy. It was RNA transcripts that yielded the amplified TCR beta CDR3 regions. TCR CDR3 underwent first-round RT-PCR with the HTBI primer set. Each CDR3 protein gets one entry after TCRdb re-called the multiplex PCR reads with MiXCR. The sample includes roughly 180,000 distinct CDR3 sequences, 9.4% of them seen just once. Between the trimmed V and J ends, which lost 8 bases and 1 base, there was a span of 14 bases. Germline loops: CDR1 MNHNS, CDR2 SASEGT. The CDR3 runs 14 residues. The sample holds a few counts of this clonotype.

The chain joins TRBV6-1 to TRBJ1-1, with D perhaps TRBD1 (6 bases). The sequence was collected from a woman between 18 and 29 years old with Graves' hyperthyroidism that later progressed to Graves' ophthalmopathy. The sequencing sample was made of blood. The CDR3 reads CASFRGKGNTEAFF. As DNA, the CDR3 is TGTGCCAGCTTTAGGGGGAAGGGGAACACTGAAGCTTTCTTT.